The 27 T cell receptor beta chains presented below share a single source sample, sequenced in a study of early T cells in non-severe SARS-CoV-2 infection. TCRdb redid the calling of the 5' RACE reads with MiXCR, one entry per CDR3 protein. The data hold some 57,000 distinct CDR3 sequences, with roughly a tenth observed a single time. The sample comprised whole blood. These receptor sequences come from an adult who was a healthcare worker with PCR-confirmed SARS-CoV-2 infection or an uninfected control (not recorded which).

This clonotype was seen once. A read error may account for a junction end that differs from germline. This rearrangement joins TRBV18 to TRBJ1-1, with D possibly TRBD1 on 5 matching bases. There are 14 residues in the CDR3. Per the germline V gene, CDR1 is KGHSH and CDR2 is LQKENI. CDR3 amino acids: CVSHRGGTRTEAFF. CDR3 coding DNA: TGTGTCAGCCACCGAGGAGGGACCCGCACTGAAGCTTTCTTT.

The chain couples TRBV20-1 to TRBJ2-3; TRBD2 agrees at 8 bases. The CDR3 length is 15 residues. CDR1 DFQATT and CDR2 SNEGSKA come from the germline V gene (reference sequence). Trimming removed 3 bases from V and 2 bases from J; junction bases left unmatched: 7. In DNA, the CDR3 is TGCAGTGCTAGGGAACGGGGGGGCGTCACAGATACGCAGTATTTT. Its translation: CSARERGGVTDTQYF.

The chain has TRBV5-1 and TRBJ2-3; unclear D gene. The germline gives CDR1 SGHRS, CDR2 YFSETQ. The CDR3 loop spans 14 amino acids. The V end was cut by 4 bases, the J end by 1 base, with 10 bases between. The CDR3 is CASSTDGRTDTQYF. The CDR3 DNA reads as TGCGCCAGCAGCACGGACGGGCGCACAGATACGCAGTATTTT.

The V and J genes are TRBV20-1 and TRBJ2-7; D is uncertain. This CDR3 is 13 amino acids long. The germline V gene has CDR1 DFQATT and CDR2 SNEGSKA (reference sequence). V gave up 4 bases and J gave up 6 bases, with 16 bases separating them. The CDR3 loop is CSAMPSGAPEQYF. For the CDR3, the DNA is TGCAGTGCTATGCCCTCAGGCGCTCCCGAGCAGTACTTC.

In its sample, this clonotype was seen a few times. V usage is TRBV4-2 and J usage is TRBJ1-2, with a weak D call TRBD1 (6 bases). CDR3 length: 13 amino acids. Deletions cut 4 bases from V and 9 bases from J, with 15 bases between. CDR1 LGHNA and CDR2 YNFKEQ come from the germline V gene. The CDR3 is CASSPETDRSYTF. The CDR3 region has the DNA TGTGCCAGCAGCCCTGAGACTGACAGGAGCTACACCTTC.

This clonotype was seen ten or more times. This rearrangement joins TRBV6-4 to TRBJ1-1; no reliable D call. Looked up from germline, CDR1 is MRHNA and CDR2 is SNTAGT. The CDR3 runs to 13 residues. The V end was cut by 6 bases, the J end by 2 bases, with 10 bases between. In DNA, the CDR3 is TGTGCCAGCAGCCTTGGACCTAACACTGAAGCTTTCTTT. This sequence encodes CASSLGPNTEAFF.

The chain has TRBV7-8 and TRBJ2-3, with 7 bases matching TRBD2. V was clipped by 5 bases and J by 10 bases; unmatched bases: 9. The CDR3 contains 13 residues. Per the germline V gene, CDR1 is SGHVS and CDR2 is FQNEAQ. The chain's CDR3 is CASSHPGGEAQYF. The CDR3 nucleotides read TGTGCCAGCAGCCACCCTGGGGGGGAGGCGCAGTATTTT.

A few counts support this clonotype. The chain has TRBV7-9 and TRBJ1-2, with D perhaps matching TRBD1 (5 bases). The CDR3 has 15 residues. Trimming stripped 6 bases from V and 3 bases from J, with 17 bases between. CDR1 is SEHNR, CDR2 FQNEAQ, per germline (reference sequence). Written as DNA, the CDR3 is TGTGCCAGCAGAATGGACACCGACAATGACTATGGCTACACCTTC. Amino acids: CASRMDTDNDYGYTF. Combining the CDR3 with reference TRBV7-9 and TRBJ1-2 gives the whole variable domain DTGVSQNPRHKITKRGQNVTFRCDPISEHNRLYWYRQTLGQGPEFLTYFQNEAQLEKSRLLSDRFSAERPKGSFSTLEIQRTEQGDSAMYLCASRMDTDNDYGYTFGSGTRLTVV.

This chain links TRBV7-6 with TRBJ2-3; TRBD2 aligns across 11 bases. V dropped 4 bases and J dropped 2; count of bases not matched to a gene: 5. CDR1 is SGHVS and CDR2 is FNYEAQ in the germline V gene. The CDR3 length is 16 residues. CDR3 nucleotide sequence: TGTGCCAGCAGCTCCGGGACTAGCGGCTACACAGATACGCAGTATTTT. It yields the protein CASSSGTSGYTDTQYF.

This chain uses TRBV20-1 with TRBJ2-7, with D possibly TRBD2 on 6 matching bases. Germline V gene lookup returns CDR1 DFQATT and CDR2 SNEGSKA (reference sequence). The CDR3 length is 15 residues. With 4 bases removed from V and 0 bases from J, the gap between germline ends came to 16 bases. For the CDR3, the DNA is TGCAGTGCTATCAGCCCTGGGCGGGGCTCCTACGAGCAGTACTTC. Translation: CSAISPGRGSYEQYF.

This clonotype was recorded a few times. V and J are TRBV3-1 and TRBJ2-2; 7 nucleotides agree with TRBD1. V lost 4 bases and J lost 4; bases outside the gene matches: 9. The CDR3 loop spans 16 amino acids. Germline V gene lookup returns CDR1 LGHDT and CDR2 YNNKEL (reference sequence). CDR3 protein: CASSRSGGIATGELFF. In nucleotides, the CDR3 is TGTGCCAGCAGCCGCTCAGGGGGAATTGCCACCGGGGAGCTGTTTTTT.

This clonotype came up many times. The V gene is TRBV7-3, the J gene TRBJ2-5, with no clear D. This CDR3 is built from 13 residues. The V and J ends lost 1 base and 4 bases respectively, with 7 bases between them. The germline gives CDR1 SGHTA, CDR2 FQGTGA. The CDR3 region has the DNA TGTGCCAGCAGCTTAAGATCCAGAGAGACCCAGTACTTC. It encodes CASSLRSRETQYF.

This clonotype has ten or more counts. This chain uses TRBV5-1 with TRBJ1-4; tentative D call: TRBD1 (5 bases). The CDR3 spans 14 residues. Trimming left V 4 bases short and J 0 bases short, with 7 bases between. CDR1 is SGHRS and CDR2 is YFSETQ in the germline V gene. For the CDR3, the DNA is TGCGCCAGCAGCCGGGACGCAACTAATGAAAAACTGTTTTTT. Translated: CASSRDATNEKLFF.

This clonotype showed up just a few times. V gene TRBV20-1 combines with J gene TRBJ2-5; D might be TRBD2 (6 bases). V was trimmed by 2 bases and J by 1 base, leaving 11 bases between them. Germline V CDR1 and CDR2: DFQATT, SNEGSKA (reference sequence). The CDR3 runs to 14 residues. CDR3 region: CSARLGGVQETQYF. The CDR3 nucleotides read TGCAGTGCTAGACTCGGGGGAGTCCAAGAGACCCAGTACTTC.

The gene calls are TRBV12-3 or TRBV12-4 and TRBJ1-1; D is perhaps TRBD1 (5 bases). This CDR3 is built from 13 residues. The ends were cut back, 5 bases at V and 7 bases at J, with 14 bases in the middle. CDR3 DNA sequence: TGTGCCAGCAGTCCCCGGGGGAGGAGTGAAGCTTTCTTT. Its protein is CASSPRGRSEAFF.

This clonotype was observed at least ten times. This chain uses TRBV7-6 with TRBJ2-1; D is undetermined. The CDR3 length is 13 residues. Between the trimmed V and J ends, which lost 4 bases and 6 bases, there was a span of 10 bases. Germline-derived CDR1 and CDR2 are SGHVS and FNYEAQ. The CDR3 DNA reads TGTGCCAGCAGCTCCCCCGCCGCCAATGAGCAGTTCTTC. Its protein is CASSSPAANEQFF.

This clonotype was counted a few times. The V call is TRBV5-1, the J call TRBJ2-3; 8 bases line up with TRBD2. V trimming: 3 bases; J trimming: 0 bases; junction bases outside the gene matches: 6. CDR1 and CDR2 (germline): SGHRS, YFSETQ. CDR3 length equals 16 residues. This CDR3 reads CASSYPLAGSTDTQYF. The CDR3 region has the DNA TGCGCCAGCAGCTATCCCTTAGCGGGGAGCACAGATACGCAGTATTTT. The full variable domain, in which reference TRBV5-1 and TRBJ2-3 provide the parts outside the CDR3, is KAGVTQTPRYLIKTRGQQVTLSCSPISGHRSVSWYQQTPGQGLQFLFEYFSETQRNKGNFPGRFSGRQFSNSRSEMNVSTLELGDSALYLCASSYPLAGSTDTQYFGPGTRLTVL.

The chain links TRBV30 to TRBJ1-2; 8 positions match TRBD1. The ends lost 5 bases at V and 8 bases at J; junction bases unmatched: 10. The germline V gene encodes CDR1 GTSNPN and CDR2 SVGIG (reference sequence). The CDR3 is 13 residues long. The CDR3 spells CAWDVGTGYGYTF. The CDR3 DNA reads TGTGCCTGGGATGTAGGGACAGGATACGGCTACACCTTC.

This clonotype has a handful of counts. J is TRBJ2-2 and V is TRBV12-3 or TRBV12-4, with D hard to call. Trimming cost V 3 bases and J 7 bases, with 9 bases left between them. There are 13 residues in the CDR3. Here the CDR3 DNA reads TGTGCCAGCAGTTTTAACGGGCGCGGGGAGCTGTTTTTT. Its protein product is CASSFNGRGELFF.

A few counts support this clonotype. The chain is built from TRBV7-6 and TRBJ1-1; 9 nucleotides line up with TRBD1. V trimming: 0 bases; J trimming: 8 bases; junction bases outside the gene matches: 7. Germline loops: CDR1 SGHVS, CDR2 FNYEAQ. The CDR3 consists of 15 residues. The CDR3 region has the DNA TGTGCCAGCAGCTTAGCCATACAACAGGGGGCGGAAGCTTTCTTT. Translated: CASSLAIQQGAEAFF.

CDR3 residues: CASVPSRADTQYF. The CDR3 DNA reads as TGTGCCAGCGTCCCGTCGAGGGCAGATACGCAGTATTTT. This chain connects TRBV6-2 or TRBV6-3 to TRBJ2-3; TRBD2 might be the D (5 bases). The V gene's germline CDR1 is MNHEY and CDR2 SVGEGT. V lost 8 bases to trimming and J lost 4 bases, with 13 bases between them. There are 13 residues in the CDR3.

This chain links TRBV2 with TRBJ1-1; D uncertain. CDR1 and CDR2 from the germline V gene are SNHLY and FYNNEI. This CDR3 region has 11 residues. V lost 5 bases to trimming and J lost 7 bases, with 8 bases between them. CDR3 sequence: CASSLDHEAFF. The CDR3 region has the DNA TGTGCCAGCAGTCTGGACCATGAAGCTTTCTTT.

The sample holds a few counts of this clonotype. The gene calls are TRBV20-1 and TRBJ2-1; 10 bases match TRBD1. After removal of 3 bases from V and 7 bases from J, the junction contained 6 bases not matched to a gene. The CDR3 is 14 residues long. Germline V gives CDR1 DFQATT, CDR2 SNEGSKA (reference sequence). This chain's CDR3 is CSASLRQGANEQFF. The CDR3 DNA reads as TGCAGTGCTAGTCTGAGACAGGGGGCTAATGAGCAGTTCTTC.

The sample holds many counts of this clonotype. The chain combines TRBV21-1 with TRBJ2-3; TRBD1 is the table's D call, not checked against the DNA. TRBV21-1 constitutes a pseudogene. CDR3 size: 12 residues. Here the CDR3 DNA reads TGTGCCAGCAGCCGGGGGTATCATACGCAGTATTTT. It translates to CASSRGYHTQYF.

This clonotype was picked up a small number of times. The chain combines TRBV29-1 with TRBJ1-6; D gene unclear. The germline CDR1 and CDR2 sequences are SQVTM and ANQGSEA. The CDR3 runs to 12 residues. Trimming took 6 bases from V and 8 from J, leaving 11 bases between them. CDR3 nucleotide sequence: TGCAGCGTCAAAAGCGGGGATTCACCCCTCCACTTT. Protein product: CSVKSGDSPLHF.

The chain couples TRBV3-1 to TRBJ2-1; the match to TRBD1 covers 8 bases. The CDR3 sequence is 15 residues long. Germline CDR1 reads LGHDT; CDR2 reads YNNKEL (reference sequence). The ends lost 4 bases at V and 1 base at J; junction bases unmatched: 3. Here the CDR3 DNA reads TGTGCCAGCAGCCGGAGACAGGGGTCCTACAATGAGCAGTTCTTC. Translating it yields CASSRRQGSYNEQFF.

This clonotype was seen at least ten times. The chain employs TRBV5-1 and TRBJ1-4, with D unclear. CDR1 is SGHRS, CDR2 YFSETQ, per germline. The length of the CDR3 is 14 residues. Trimming stripped 3 bases from V and 0 bases from J, with 6 bases between. The DNA for the CDR3 is TGCGCCAGCAGCTCCGGAGCAACTAATGAAAAACTGTTTTTT. As protein: CASSSGATNEKLFF.